One sample yielded the 25 T cell receptor beta chains listed below, sequenced in a study of cytomegalovirus exposure and HLA in healthy donors. The PCR used 60 Vbeta and 13 Jbeta primers. The protocol was immunoSEQ multiplex PCR, while the TCRdb copy is restricted to in-frame clones and leaves out a portion. The sample yields tens of thousands of clones, 60% to 80% seen once. Sequencing was performed on PBMCs. The receptor source for this set is a woman in her fifties or sixties in good health and CMV-seropositive.

V gene TRBV30 combines with J gene TRBJ2-2, with D possibly being TRBD1 (5 bases). The germline V and J ends were trimmed by 8 bases and 1 base, with 11 bases remaining between them. The CDR3 runs to 13 residues. In germline, CDR1 is GTSNPN, CDR2 SVGIG (reference sequence). CDR3 sequence reads: CAQDTQNTGELFF. The DNA of the CDR3 is TGTGCCCAGGACACGCAGAACACCGGGGAGCTGTTTTTT.

In DNA, the CDR3 is TGCGCCAGCAGCTTGGAAGTGGGGCTCGGGGAGCTGTTTTTT. This gives the protein CASSLEVGLGELFF. The chain uses TRBV5-1 and TRBJ2-2; tentatively, D is TRBD1 (5 bases). V lost 0 bases and J 7 bases, leaving 10 bases between the germline ends. Germline-derived CDR1 and CDR2 are SGHRS and YFSETQ. The CDR3 runs to 14 residues.

The V call is TRBV4-1, the J call TRBJ1-5, with 8 bases identical to TRBD1. The CDR3 loop spans 15 amino acids. With 8 bases clipped from V and 0 bases from J, the junction kept 6 bases outside the gene matches. Germline V CDR1 and CDR2: MGHRA, YSYEKL. The CDR3: CASGQGGYSNQPQHF. DNA for the CDR3: TGCGCCAGCGGACAGGGCGGGTATAGCAATCAGCCCCAGCATTTT.

V and J are TRBV2 and TRBJ2-1; TRBD2 matches at 9 bases. The J segment lost 6 bases and the V segment lost 7 bases, leaving 10 bases of the junction unmatched. Germline loops: CDR1 SNHLY, CDR2 FYNNEI. The CDR3 runs to 15 residues. The CDR3 spells CASTPVAGGFNEQFF. The CDR3 DNA reads TGTGCCAGCACCCCGGTTGCGGGAGGGTTCAATGAGCAGTTCTTC. Filled out from reference TRBV2 and TRBJ2-1, the complete variable domain reads EPEVTQTPSHQVTQMGQEVILRCVPISNHLYFYWYRQILGQKVEFLVSFYNNEISEKSEIFDDQFSVERPDGSNFTLKIRSTKLEDSAMYFCASTPVAGGFNEQFFGPGTRLTVL.

The V and J genes are TRBV19 and TRBJ1-2; 7 bases match TRBD1. Germline V gene lookup returns CDR1 LNHDA and CDR2 SQIVND (reference sequence). There are 11 residues in the CDR3. V was clipped by 9 bases and J by 10 bases; unmatched bases: 8. Here the CDR3 DNA reads TGTGCCAGCAGGGGACAGCAGTTCTACACCTTC. Translating gives CASRGQQFYTF.

V is TRBV2 and J is TRBJ2-7; 8 bases are a match to TRBD1. The length of the CDR3 is 15 residues. The germline V gene encodes CDR1 SNHLY and CDR2 FYNNEI. The J segment lost 5 bases and the V segment lost 7 bases, leaving 13 bases of the junction unmatched. The CDR3 loop is CASKITGQAFHEQYF. CDR3 bases: TGTGCCAGCAAGATCACGGGACAGGCCTTCCACGAGCAGTACTTC.

The chain links TRBV7-8 to TRBJ1-1, with a weak D call TRBD1 (5 bases). The V gene's germline CDR1 is SGHVS and CDR2 FQNEAQ. The CDR3 length is 16 residues. V lost 2 bases and J lost 2, with 15 bases in between. The chain's CDR3 is CASSLILTAINTEAFF. The CDR3 DNA sequence: TGTGCCAGCAGCTTAATCCTGACAGCTATTAACACTGAAGCTTTCTTT.

The V gene is TRBV7-8, the J gene TRBJ1-1; D is possibly TRBD1 (5 bases). Trimming removed 3 bases from V and 0 bases from J, with 11 bases in between. CDR1 and CDR2 (germline): SGHVS, FQNEAQ. The CDR3 sequence is 15 residues long. The CDR3 spells CASSLQGRMNTEAFF. CDR3 nucleotides: TGTGCCAGCAGCTTGCAGGGTAGGATGAACACTGAAGCTTTCTTT. The full variable domain, with the rest looked up from reference TRBV7-8 and TRBJ1-1, is GAGVSQSPRYKVAKRGQDVALRCDPISGHVSLFWYQQALGQGPEFLTYFQNEAQLDKSGLPSDRFFAERPEGSVSTLKIQRTQQEDSAVYLCASSLQGRMNTEAFFGQGTRLTVV.

This clone has more than one count but fewer than ten. The chain joins TRBV5-5 to TRBJ2-7, with TRBD2 as a possible D gene (6 bases). The ends were cut back, 10 bases at V and 3 bases at J, with 11 bases in the middle. This CDR3 region has 11 residues. Germline V gene data show CDR1 as SGHKS and CDR2 as YYEKEE (reference sequence). CDR3 region: CALLRGYEQYF. The CDR3 DNA reads as TGTGCCCTCCTGCGGGGCTACGAGCAGTACTTC.

This sequence joins TRBV7-9 and TRBJ2-2, with D unclear. V lost 2 bases, J lost 4 bases, and 11 bases lay in between. CDR1 SEHNR and CDR2 FQNEAQ come from the germline V gene (reference sequence). This CDR3 is 15 amino acids long. The CDR3 coding sequence is TGTGCCAGCAGCTTAATGCGAATACGCACCGGGGAGCTGTTTTTT. Translation: CASSLMRIRTGELFF.

This chain joins TRBV6-4 and TRBJ2-3; the match to TRBD2 covers 10 bases. Trimming removed 3 bases from V and 2 bases from J; junction bases left unmatched: 2. The CDR3 length is 15 residues. Germline CDR1 and CDR2: MRHNA and SNTAGT. The CDR3 DNA reads TGTGCCAGCAGTGAGACTAGCGGGTTCACAGATACGCAGTATTTT. It is translated as CASSETSGFTDTQYF.

Of note for this clone: This sample also contains other DNA sequences that code for the same CDR3. This sequence joins TRBV7-9 and TRBJ2-1; TRBD2 matches at 7 bases. CDR1 is SEHNR and CDR2 is FQNEAQ in the germline V gene (reference sequence). The CDR3 sequence is 15 residues long. V was clipped by 5 bases and J by 1 base; unmatched bases: 5. CDR3 amino acids: CASSLGLGSYNEQFF. CDR3 nucleotide sequence: TGTGCCAGCAGCCTCGGACTAGGGTCCTACAATGAGCAGTTCTTC.

The CDR3 loop reads CASSAEGLNYEQYF. The CDR3 DNA reads as TGTGCCAGCAGCGCGGAGGGCCTGAACTACGAGCAGTACTTC. The chain is built from TRBV2 and TRBJ2-7, with a possible D match to TRBD2 (6 bases). Germline V gene lookup returns CDR1 SNHLY and CDR2 FYNNEI. The CDR3 totals 14 residues. The germline V and J ends were trimmed by 6 bases and 3 bases, with 15 bases remaining between them.

The chain has TRBV9 and TRBJ2-7, with D possibly matching TRBD2 (5 bases). V was pared by 3 bases and J by 5 bases, with 12 bases between. CDR1 SGDLS and CDR2 YYNGEE come from the germline V gene. The CDR3 covers 13 residues. The CDR3 reads CASSETGTHEQYF. CDR3 in DNA: TGTGCCAGCAGCGAAACGGGAACCCACGAGCAGTACTTC. The whole variable domain, filled in from reference TRBV9 and TRBJ2-7, reads DSGVTQTPKHLITATGQRVTLRCSPRSGDLSVYWYQQSLDQGLQFLIQYYNGEERAKGNILERFSAQQFPDLHSELNLSSLELGDSALYFCASSETGTHEQYFGPGTRLTVT.

The rearrangement links TRBV11-3 to TRBJ1-1; tentative D call: TRBD1 (6 bases). Germline assignment: CDR1 SGHNT and CDR2 YENEEA. The germline V and J ends were trimmed by 5 bases and 3 bases, with 10 bases remaining between them. CDR3 length equals 13 residues. CDR3 in DNA: TGTGCCAGCAGCCCCAGGGGTGACACTGAAGCTTTCTTT. Translated, it gives CASSPRGDTEAFF.

V gene TRBV15 combines with J gene TRBJ2-2, with TRBD1 matching 9 bases. Germline V CDR1 and CDR2: LNHNV, YYDKDF (reference sequence). V was pared by 4 bases and J by 3 bases, with 6 bases of the junction left unmatched. The CDR3 runs to 16 residues. In DNA form, the CDR3 reads TGTGCCACCAGCACTTGGACAGGGGAGGACACCGGGGAGCTGTTTTTT. Protein sequence: CATSTWTGEDTGELFF.

The chain joins TRBV28 to TRBJ2-7; D uncertain. Trimming shortened V by 4 bases and J by 2 bases, and 12 bases separated the two germline ends. The CDR3 runs 14 residues. From germline, CDR1 is MDHEN and CDR2 SYDVKM. This CDR3 reads CASSSPTQAYEQYF. In nucleotides, the CDR3 is TGTGCCAGCAGTTCCCCGACCCAGGCCTACGAGCAGTACTTC.

The chain uses TRBV18 and TRBJ1-1; D might be TRBD1 (5 bases). The CDR3 is made up of 15 amino acids. Germline V CDR1 and CDR2: KGHSH, LQKENI. V was cut by 4 bases and J by 1 base, with 13 bases left in between. CDR3 protein: CASSLGPTGNTEAFF. For the CDR3, the DNA is TGTGCCAGCTCACTCGGCCCAACAGGGAACACTGAAGCTTTCTTT. Variable domain in full (rest from reference TRBV18 and TRBJ1-1): NAGVMQNPRHLVRRRGQEARLRCSPMKGHSHVYWYRQLPEEGLKFMVYLQKENIIDESGMPKERFSAEFPKEGPSILRIQQVVRGDSAAYFCASSLGPTGNTEAFFGQGTRLTVV.

V is TRBV29-1 and J is TRBJ1-3; D gene uncertain. Deletions cut 0 bases from V and 0 bases from J, with 12 bases between. Per the germline V gene, CDR1 is SQVTM and CDR2 is ANQGSEA. This CDR3 spans 16 amino acids. In DNA form, the CDR3 reads TGCAGCGTTGAAGATTGGTCGGAGTCCTCTGGAAACACCATATATTTT. Protein sequence: CSVEDWSESSGNTIYF. The variable domain in full, completed from reference TRBV29-1 and TRBJ1-3, reads SAVISQKPSRDICQRGTSLTIQCQVDSQVTMMFWYRQQPGQSLTLIATANQGSEATYESGFVIDKFPISRPNLTFSTLTVSNMSPEDSSIYLCSVEDWSESSGNTIYFGEGSWLTVV.

The chain has TRBV27 and TRBJ2-7; 7 nucleotides match TRBD1. V was pared by 6 bases and J by 3 bases, with 5 bases of the junction left unmatched. Germline CDR1 and CDR2: MNHEY and SMNVEV (reference sequence). The CDR3 has 13 residues. CDR3 DNA: TGTGCCAGCAGCCCCGGGACAGACTACGAGCAGTACTTC. It is translated as CASSPGTDYEQYF.

V and J are TRBV19 and TRBJ2-7, with 11 bases lining up with TRBD2. The germline CDR1 and CDR2 sequences are LNHDA and SQIVND (reference sequence). This CDR3 has 18 amino acids. The ends lost 5 bases at V and 8 bases at J; junction bases unmatched: 20. The DNA of the CDR3 is TGTGCCAGTAGTTTAAACACAGGGGCGTTGACTAGCGGGAATAAGCAGTACTTC. This codes for CASSLNTGALTSGNKQYF.

The V and J genes are TRBV18 and TRBJ1-2; D might be TRBD1 (5 bases). Trimming removed 3 bases from V and 6 bases from J, with 11 bases in between. The CDR3 has 13 amino acids. In germline, CDR1 is KGHSH, CDR2 LQKENI. The CDR3 nucleotides are TGTGCCAGCTCACCTCCGGAGGGGCATGGCTACACCTTC. This translates into CASSPPEGHGYTF.

The CDR3 is CASRATGGTDTQYF. CDR3 DNA: TGTGCCAGCAGGGCCACAGGGGGCACAGATACGCAGTATTTT. The rearrangement joins TRBV11-3 to TRBJ2-3, with 7 positions matching TRBD1. Per germline, CDR1 SGHNT and CDR2 YENEEA. The V and J ends lost 6 bases and 1 base, in that order; junction bases with no gene match: 4. This CDR3 has 14 amino acids.

The V gene is TRBV28, the J gene TRBJ1-5, with TRBD1 identical over 7 bases. J gave up 9 bases and V 1 base, and 9 bases lay outside the gene matches. There are 15 residues in the CDR3. The germline V gene encodes CDR1 MDHEN and CDR2 SYDVKM. CDR3 in DNA: TGTGCCAGCAGTTTATCGAGGGGGCAGAGGTCGCCCCAGCATTTT. Protein sequence: CASSLSRGQRSPQHF.

This clone turned up a few times. The rearrangement links TRBV7-3 to TRBJ2-3, with 7 bases that match TRBD1. This CDR3 is built from 15 residues. J was trimmed by 0 bases and V by 5 bases; bases with no gene match: 5. Germline lookup yields CDR1 SGHTA and CDR2 FQGTGA. CDR3 in DNA: TGTGCCAGCAGCCCATTGGGACAGAGCACAGATACGCAGTATTTT. As protein: CASSPLGQSTDTQYF.